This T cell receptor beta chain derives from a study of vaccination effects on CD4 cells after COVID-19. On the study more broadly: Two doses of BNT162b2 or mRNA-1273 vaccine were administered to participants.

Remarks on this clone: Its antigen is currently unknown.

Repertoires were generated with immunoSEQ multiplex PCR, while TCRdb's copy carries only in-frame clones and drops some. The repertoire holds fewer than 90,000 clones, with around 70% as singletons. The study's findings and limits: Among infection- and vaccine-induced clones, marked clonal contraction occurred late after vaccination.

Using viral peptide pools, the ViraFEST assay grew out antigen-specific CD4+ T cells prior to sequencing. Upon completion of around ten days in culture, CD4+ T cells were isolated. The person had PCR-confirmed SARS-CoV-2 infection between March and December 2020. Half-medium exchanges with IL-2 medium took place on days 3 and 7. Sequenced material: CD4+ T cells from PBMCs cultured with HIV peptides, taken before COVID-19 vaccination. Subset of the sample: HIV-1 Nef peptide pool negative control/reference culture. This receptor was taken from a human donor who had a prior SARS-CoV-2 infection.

The chain's CDR3 is CASSLRDIQETQYF. CDR3 nucleotides: TGTGCCAGCAGCCTCCGGGACATCCAAGAGACCCAGTACTTC. This chain joins TRBV3-1 (or the pseudogene TRBV3-2) and TRBJ2-5; weak D call: TRBD1 (6 bases). Trimming stripped 4 bases from V and 1 base from J, with 10 bases between. Looked up from germline, CDR1 is LGHDT and CDR2 is YNNKEL (reference sequence). CDR3 size: 14 residues.